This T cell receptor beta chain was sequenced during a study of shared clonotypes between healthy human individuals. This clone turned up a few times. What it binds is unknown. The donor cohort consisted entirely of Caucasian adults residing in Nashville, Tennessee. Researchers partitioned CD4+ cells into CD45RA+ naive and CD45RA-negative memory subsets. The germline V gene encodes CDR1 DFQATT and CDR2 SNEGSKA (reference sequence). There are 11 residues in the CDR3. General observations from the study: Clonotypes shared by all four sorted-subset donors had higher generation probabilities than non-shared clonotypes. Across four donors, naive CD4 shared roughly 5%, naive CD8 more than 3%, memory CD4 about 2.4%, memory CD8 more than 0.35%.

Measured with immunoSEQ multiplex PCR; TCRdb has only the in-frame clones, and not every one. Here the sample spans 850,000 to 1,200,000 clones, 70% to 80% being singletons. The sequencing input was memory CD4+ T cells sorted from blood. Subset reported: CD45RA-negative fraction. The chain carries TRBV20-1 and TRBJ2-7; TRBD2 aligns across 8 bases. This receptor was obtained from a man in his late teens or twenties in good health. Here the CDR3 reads CSGTSHGEQYF. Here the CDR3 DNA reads TGCAGCGGGACTAGTCACGGCGAGCAGTACTTC.